A selection of T cell receptor beta chains follows, all from one sample in a study of T-cell memory formation after mild COVID-19. In TCRdb, the 5' RACE reads were re-called with MiXCR into one record per CDR3 protein. The table has 470,000 or so distinct CDR3 sequences, around 27% seen once. The specimen sequenced was PBMCs or a T cell subset sorted from them (not recorded which). Every receptor here comes from an adult woman who had mild COVID-19 (a few samples of this study predate the infection). Cell type and time point are not known. The CDR3 runs from the conserved cysteine through the conserved F or W. The order of the fields is D gene, J gene, V gene, clone size, CDR3 DNA, CDR3 protein. D genes are given only for firm matches. Only part of the rows carry a size: once, few, many, or a class if the clone is expanded.

D gene: TRBD1
J gene: TRBJ2-7
V gene: TRBV5-6
clone size: -
CDR3 DNA: TGTGCCAGCAGCTTCCAGGGGGCGAGGTACTTC
CDR3 protein: CASSFQGARYF

D gene: TRBD2
J gene: TRBJ2-2
V gene: TRBV20-1
clone size: -
CDR3 DNA: TGCAGTGCTAGCGACCCCCTAGCGGGAGGGTCCGGGGAGCTGTTTTTT
CDR3 protein: CSASDPLAGGSGELFF

D gene: -
J gene: TRBJ2-3
V gene: TRBV5-1
clone size: few
CDR3 DNA: TGCGCCAGCAGGGATGGAGATACGCAGTATTTT
CDR3 protein: CASRDGDTQYF

D gene: -
J gene: TRBJ1-4
V gene: TRBV29-1
clone size: -
CDR3 DNA: TGCAGCGTTGAGAAAGGCGAAAAACTGTTTTTT
CDR3 protein: CSVEKGEKLFF

D gene: TRBD2
J gene: TRBJ2-7
V gene: TRBV19
clone size: -
CDR3 DNA: TGTGCCAGTAGTGGGGTAGCGGGAGTCGCTCCCTACGAGCAGTACTTC
CDR3 protein: CASSGVAGVAPYEQYF

D gene: -
J gene: TRBJ2-7
V gene: TRBV24-1
clone size: -
CDR3 DNA: TGTGCCACCAGTGACTCCACGGCTCCCTCCTACGAGCAGTACTTC
CDR3 protein: CATSDSTAPSYEQYF

D gene: TRBD2
J gene: TRBJ2-1
V gene: TRBV11-2
clone size: few
CDR3 DNA: TGTGCCAGCAGCTTAGTACCCTTGGGTAGCGGGTACAATGAGCAGTTCTTC
CDR3 protein: CASSLVPLGSGYNEQFF

D gene: TRBD2
J gene: TRBJ2-1
V gene: TRBV5-1
clone size: few
CDR3 DNA: TGCGCCAGCACCACCGGGACTAGTATCGACAATGAGCAGTTCTTC
CDR3 protein: CASTTGTSIDNEQFF

D gene: -
J gene: TRBJ1-5
V gene: TRBV20-1
clone size: -
CDR3 DNA: TGCAGTGCTAGACCGACAGCCAATCAGCCCCAGCATTTT
CDR3 protein: CSARPTANQPQHF

D gene: -
J gene: TRBJ1-1
V gene: TRBV7-2
clone size: many
CDR3 DNA: TGTGCCAGCAGCTTAGGGGGCGCGAACACTGAAGCTTTCTTT
CDR3 protein: CASSLGGANTEAFF

D gene: -
J gene: TRBJ2-5
V gene: TRBV11-3
clone size: -
CDR3 DNA: TGTGCCAGCAGCCGCGCTGGTCCGGACTACCAAGAGACCCAGTACTTC
CDR3 protein: CASSRAGPDYQETQYF

D gene: -
J gene: TRBJ2-1
V gene: TRBV24-1
clone size: few
CDR3 DNA: TGTGCCACCAGTGCAAGGGGTCCGAATGAGCAGTTCTTC
CDR3 protein: CATSARGPNEQFF

D gene: -
J gene: TRBJ2-5
V gene: TRBV20-1
clone size: many
CDR3 DNA: TGCAGTGCCAGGGTTGTGGAGACCCAGTACTTC
CDR3 protein: CSARVVETQYF

D gene: -
J gene: TRBJ2-7
V gene: TRBV5-1
clone size: -
CDR3 DNA: TGCGCCAGCAGCCCAGGAAGTATATACGAGCAGTACTTC
CDR3 protein: CASSPGSIYEQYF

D gene: -
J gene: TRBJ2-1
V gene: TRBV25-1
clone size: few
CDR3 DNA: TGTGCCAGCAGTGAATCGAGGAGGTCCTACAATGAGCAGTTCTTC
CDR3 protein: CASSESRRSYNEQFF

D gene: -
J gene: TRBJ2-5
V gene: TRBV29-1
clone size: -
CDR3 DNA: TGCAGCGTTACGGGACAATTGGAGACCCAGTACTTC
CDR3 protein: CSVTGQLETQYF

D gene: TRBD1
J gene: TRBJ2-7
V gene: TRBV4-1
clone size: -
CDR3 DNA: TGCGCCAGCAGCCAGTATGACACAGGGGGCGGAGACGAGCAGTACTTC
CDR3 protein: CASSQYDTGGGDEQYF

D gene: -
J gene: TRBJ2-1
V gene: TRBV24-1
clone size: -
CDR3 DNA: TGTGCCACCATCTTGCGGCGGATCTCCTACAATGAGCAGTTCTTC
CDR3 protein: CATILRRISYNEQFF

D gene: -
J gene: TRBJ2-7
V gene: TRBV5-5
clone size: few
CDR3 DNA: TGTGCCAGCAGCTTTGATCGGGTTCTAAGGGGCTACGAGCAGTACTTC
CDR3 protein: CASSFDRVLRGYEQYF

D gene: -
J gene: TRBJ2-4
V gene: TRBV7-2
clone size: few
CDR3 DNA: TGTGCCAGCAGCCCCAGGACAGACACTCTAGCCAAAAACATTCAGTACTTC
CDR3 protein: CASSPRTDTLAKNIQYF

D gene: -
J gene: TRBJ2-1
V gene: TRBV19
clone size: -
CDR3 DNA: TGTGCCAGTAGTATAGAAGGAGCTCCCGGTTACAATGAGCAGTTCTTC
CDR3 protein: CASSIEGAPGYNEQFF

D gene: TRBD1
J gene: TRBJ2-3
V gene: TRBV7-2
clone size: -
CDR3 DNA: TGTGCCAGCAGCTTAGCCCGGGGACAGGCAATAGATACGCAGTATTTT
CDR3 protein: CASSLARGQAIDTQYF

D gene: -
J gene: TRBJ1-2
V gene: TRBV20-1
clone size: few
CDR3 DNA: TGCAGTGCTATAAACATAGCAGCGATAAACTATGGCTACACCTTC
CDR3 protein: CSAINIAAINYGYTF

D gene: TRBD1
J gene: TRBJ2-7
V gene: TRBV10-3
clone size: few
CDR3 DNA: TGTGCCATTGGGACAGGGGTTAGCGAGCAGTACTTC
CDR3 protein: CAIGTGVSEQYF

D gene: TRBD1
J gene: TRBJ2-7
V gene: TRBV20-1
clone size: few
CDR3 DNA: TGCAGTGCTAGACCTACCCCCCTGGACAGGGGAGGCTACGAGCAGTACTTC
CDR3 protein: CSARPTPLDRGGYEQYF

D gene: TRBD2
J gene: TRBJ2-1
V gene: TRBV24-1
clone size: many
CDR3 DNA: TGTGCCACCAGTGATCCCACCGGGAGGTCCTACAATGAGCAGTTCTTC
CDR3 protein: CATSDPTGRSYNEQFF

D gene: -
J gene: TRBJ2-7
V gene: TRBV7-9
clone size: few
CDR3 DNA: TGTGCCAGCAGCCATTGGAGGGGGGAGACTCCCTACGAGCAGTACTTC
CDR3 protein: CASSHWRGETPYEQYF

D gene: -
J gene: TRBJ2-7
V gene: TRBV6-1
clone size: -
CDR3 DNA: TGTGCCAGCAGTGAAGCAGACGGGATGGACTACGAGCAGTACTTC
CDR3 protein: CASSEADGMDYEQYF

D gene: TRBD2
J gene: TRBJ2-3
V gene: TRBV7-2
clone size: -
CDR3 DNA: TGTGCCAGCAGCCCCCCCTTCGCGGGAGGAGGGGGCACAGATACGCAGTATTTT
CDR3 protein: CASSPPFAGGGGTDTQYF